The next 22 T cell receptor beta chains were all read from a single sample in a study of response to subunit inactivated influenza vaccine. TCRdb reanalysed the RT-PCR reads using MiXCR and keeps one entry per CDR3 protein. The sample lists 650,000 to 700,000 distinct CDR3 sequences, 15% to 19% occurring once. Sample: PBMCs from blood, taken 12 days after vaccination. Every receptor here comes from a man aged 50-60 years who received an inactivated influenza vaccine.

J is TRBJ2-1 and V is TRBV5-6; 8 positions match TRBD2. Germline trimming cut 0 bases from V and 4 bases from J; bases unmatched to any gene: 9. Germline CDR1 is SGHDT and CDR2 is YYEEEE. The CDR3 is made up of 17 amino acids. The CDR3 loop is CASSLDGRAFFYNEQFF. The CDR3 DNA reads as TGTGCCAGCAGCTTGGACGGGAGGGCCTTCTTTTACAATGAGCAGTTCTTC.

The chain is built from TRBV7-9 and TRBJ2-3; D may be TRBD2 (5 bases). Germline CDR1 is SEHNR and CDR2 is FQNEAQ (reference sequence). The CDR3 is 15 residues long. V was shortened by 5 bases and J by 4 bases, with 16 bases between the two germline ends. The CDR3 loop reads CASSPLWGEPDTQYF. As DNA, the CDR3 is TGTGCCAGCAGCCCCCTTTGGGGAGAACCAGATACGCAGTATTTT.

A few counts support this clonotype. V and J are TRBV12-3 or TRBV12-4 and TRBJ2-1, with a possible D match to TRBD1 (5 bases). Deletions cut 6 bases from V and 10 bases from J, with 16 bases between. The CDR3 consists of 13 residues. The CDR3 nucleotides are TGTGCCAGCAGCCCCAGGGATAGTGGGGAGCAGTTCTTC. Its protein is CASSPRDSGEQFF.

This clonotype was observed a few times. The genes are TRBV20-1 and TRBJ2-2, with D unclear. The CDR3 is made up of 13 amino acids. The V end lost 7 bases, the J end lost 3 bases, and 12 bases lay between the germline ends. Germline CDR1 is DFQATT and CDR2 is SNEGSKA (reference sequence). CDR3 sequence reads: CSGRTQYTGELFF. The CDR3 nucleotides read TGCAGTGGTCGGACGCAATACACCGGGGAGCTGTTTTTT.

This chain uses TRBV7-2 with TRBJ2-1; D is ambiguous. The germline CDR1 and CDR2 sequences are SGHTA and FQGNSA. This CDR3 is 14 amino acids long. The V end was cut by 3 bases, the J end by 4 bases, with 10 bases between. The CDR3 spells CASSFGHIYNEQFF. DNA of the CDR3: TGTGCCAGCAGCTTCGGGCATATTTACAATGAGCAGTTCTTC.

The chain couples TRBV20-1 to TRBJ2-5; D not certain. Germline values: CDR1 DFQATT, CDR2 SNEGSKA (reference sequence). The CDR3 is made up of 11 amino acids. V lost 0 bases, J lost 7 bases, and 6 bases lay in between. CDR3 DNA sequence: TGCAGTGCTAGAGAGCCCGCGACCCAGTACTTC. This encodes CSAREPATQYF.

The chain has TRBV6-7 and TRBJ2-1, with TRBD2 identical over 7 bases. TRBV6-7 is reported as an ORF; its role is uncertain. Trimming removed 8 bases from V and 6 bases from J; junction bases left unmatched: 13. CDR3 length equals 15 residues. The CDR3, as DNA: TGTGCCAGCTTATACGGACTAGTCTCCAGCAATGAGCAGTTCTTC. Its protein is CASLYGLVSSNEQFF.

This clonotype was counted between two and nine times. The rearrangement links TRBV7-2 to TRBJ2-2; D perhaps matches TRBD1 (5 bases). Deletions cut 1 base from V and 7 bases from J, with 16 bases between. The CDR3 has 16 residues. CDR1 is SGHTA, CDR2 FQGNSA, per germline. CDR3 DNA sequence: TGTGCCAGCAGCTTAGGTAGCTATGGGGCCGTCGGGGAGCTGTTTTTT. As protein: CASSLGSYGAVGELFF. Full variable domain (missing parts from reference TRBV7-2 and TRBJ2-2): GAGVSQSPSNKVTEKGKDVELRCDPISGHTALYWYRQSLGQGLEFLIYFQGNSAPDKSGLPSDRFSAERTGGSVSTLTIQRTQQEDSAVYLCASSLGSYGAVGELFFGEGSRLTVL.

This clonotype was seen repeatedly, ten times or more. As DNA, the CDR3 is TGTGCCAGCAGCTTAGGATTTCGCGGCGAGCAGTACTTC. Encoded protein: CASSLGFRGEQYF. The chain couples TRBV7-2 to TRBJ2-7; D remains unclear. The V and J ends lost 1 base and 6 bases respectively, with 10 bases between them. The CDR3 has 13 residues. Germline V gene lookup returns CDR1 SGHTA and CDR2 FQGNSA.

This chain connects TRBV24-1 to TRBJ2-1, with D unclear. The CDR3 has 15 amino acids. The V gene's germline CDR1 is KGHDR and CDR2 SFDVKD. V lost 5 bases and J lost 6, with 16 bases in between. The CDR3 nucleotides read TGTGCCACCAGTGGGCCAAACCTATTAGGCAATGAGCAGTTCTTC. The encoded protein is CATSGPNLLGNEQFF.

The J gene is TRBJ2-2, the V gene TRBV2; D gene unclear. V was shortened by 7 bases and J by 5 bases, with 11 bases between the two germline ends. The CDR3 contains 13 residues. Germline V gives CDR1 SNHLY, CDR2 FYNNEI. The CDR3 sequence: CASTPITTGELFF. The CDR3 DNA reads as TGTGCCAGCACCCCGATTACTACCGGGGAGCTGTTTTTT.

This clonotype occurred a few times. The CDR3 DNA sequence: TGTGCCAGCAGCTTAGACTGGACAGGGGGCCTCGAGCAGTACTTC. It specifies CASSLDWTGGLEQYF. The chain recombines TRBV11-2 with TRBJ2-7, with 11 positions matching TRBD1. J gave up 6 bases and V 0 bases, and 4 bases lay outside the gene matches. The CDR3 totals 15 residues. Germline V CDR1 and CDR2: SGHAT, FQNNGV.

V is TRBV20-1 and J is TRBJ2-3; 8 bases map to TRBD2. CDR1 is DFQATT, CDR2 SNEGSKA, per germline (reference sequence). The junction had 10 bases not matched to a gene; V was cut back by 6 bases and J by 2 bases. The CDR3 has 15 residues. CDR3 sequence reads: CSAPPAGDTTDTQYF. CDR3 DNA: TGCAGTGCCCCCCCAGCGGGAGACACCACAGATACGCAGTATTTT.

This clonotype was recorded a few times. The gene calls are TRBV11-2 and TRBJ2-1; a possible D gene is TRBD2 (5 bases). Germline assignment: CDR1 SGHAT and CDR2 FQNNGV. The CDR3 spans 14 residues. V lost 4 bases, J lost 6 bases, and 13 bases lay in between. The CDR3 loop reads CASSSNASPNEQFF. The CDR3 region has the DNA TGTGCCAGCAGCTCCAATGCTAGCCCCAATGAGCAGTTCTTC.

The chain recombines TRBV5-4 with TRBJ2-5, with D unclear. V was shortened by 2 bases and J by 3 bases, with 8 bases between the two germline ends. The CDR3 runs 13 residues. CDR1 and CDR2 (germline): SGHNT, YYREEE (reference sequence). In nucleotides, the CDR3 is TGTGCCAGCAGCTTTATGGTCGAAGAGACCCAGTACTTC. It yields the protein CASSFMVEETQYF.

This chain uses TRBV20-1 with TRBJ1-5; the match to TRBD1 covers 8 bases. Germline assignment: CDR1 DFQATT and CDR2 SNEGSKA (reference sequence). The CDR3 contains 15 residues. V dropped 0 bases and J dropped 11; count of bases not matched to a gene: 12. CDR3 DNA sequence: TGCAGTGCTAGAGATCGGACAGGGAACTCGCAGACCCAGCATTTT. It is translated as CSARDRTGNSQTQHF.

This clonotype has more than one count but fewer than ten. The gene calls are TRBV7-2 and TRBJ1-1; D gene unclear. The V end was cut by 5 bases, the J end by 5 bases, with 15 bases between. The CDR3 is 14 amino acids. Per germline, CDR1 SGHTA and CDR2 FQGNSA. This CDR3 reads CASSLNTAGTEAFF. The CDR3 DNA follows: TGTGCCAGCAGCCTAAATACGGCGGGGACTGAAGCTTTCTTT.

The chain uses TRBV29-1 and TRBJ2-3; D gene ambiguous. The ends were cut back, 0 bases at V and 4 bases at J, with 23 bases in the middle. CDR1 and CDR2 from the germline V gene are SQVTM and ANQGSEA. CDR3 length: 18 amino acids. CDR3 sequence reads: CSVEEAWRSAFNADTQYF. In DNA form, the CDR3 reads TGCAGCGTTGAAGAAGCTTGGCGGAGCGCCTTTAACGCAGATACGCAGTATTTT.

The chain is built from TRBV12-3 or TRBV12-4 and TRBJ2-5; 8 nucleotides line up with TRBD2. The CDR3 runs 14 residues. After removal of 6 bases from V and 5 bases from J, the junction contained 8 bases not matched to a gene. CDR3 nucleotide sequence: TGTGCCAGCAGCCCCGGACTAGCCTCCGAGACCCAGTACTTC. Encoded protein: CASSPGLASETQYF.

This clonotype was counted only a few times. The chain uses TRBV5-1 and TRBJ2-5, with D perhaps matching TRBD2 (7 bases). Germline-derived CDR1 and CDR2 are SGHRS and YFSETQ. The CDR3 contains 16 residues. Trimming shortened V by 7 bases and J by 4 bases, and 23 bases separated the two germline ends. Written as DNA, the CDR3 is TGCGCCAGCGCGAAACAATTCTCGGGGGGCCGAGAGACCCAGTACTTC. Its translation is CASAKQFSGGRETQYF.

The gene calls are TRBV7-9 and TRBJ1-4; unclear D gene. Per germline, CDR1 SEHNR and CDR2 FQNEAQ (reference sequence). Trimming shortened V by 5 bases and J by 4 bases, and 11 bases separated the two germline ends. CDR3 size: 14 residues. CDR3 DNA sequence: TGTGCCAGCAGCCCGACAAGGGATAATGAAAAACTGTTTTTT. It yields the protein CASSPTRDNEKLFF.

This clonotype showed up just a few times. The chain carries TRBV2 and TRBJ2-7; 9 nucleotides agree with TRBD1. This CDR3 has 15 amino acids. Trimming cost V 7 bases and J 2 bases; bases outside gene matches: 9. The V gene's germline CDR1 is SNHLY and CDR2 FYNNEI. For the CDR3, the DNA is TGTGCCAGCATGGTGGACAGGGGATCCCCCTACGAGCAGTACTTC. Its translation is CASMVDRGSPYEQYF.